The clone carrying this T cell receptor beta chain came up a few times. A second roughly 6 to 12 cycle PCR used barcoded and J-beta primers. Through a template-switch adaptor with 12 random nucleotides, each cDNA molecule received a tag. Each CDR3 protein is one row after TCRdb ran MiXCR on the 5' RACE reads. The profile shows approximately 760,000 distinct CDR3 sequences, just under 25% of them singletons. This sample is drawn from a study of blood T cells in healthy people across ages. The CDR3 runs to 14 residues. Germline CDR1 reads MNHEY; CDR2 reads SVGAGI. Trimming cost V 7 bases and J 2 bases, with 11 bases left between them. Separately, the same data were catalogued under a study of T cells of mothers and their children. This second report adds: At a sensitivity of about 100 clones per million clonotypes, no persistent microchimeric T cell clones appeared.

The chain recombines TRBV6-5 with TRBJ1-4; unclear D gene. Sequencing was performed on blood. This TCR came from a boy aged 5-17 years in good health. In DNA form, the CDR3 reads TGTGCCAGCATGGGATTGGGGACTAATGAAAAACTGTTTTTT. Its protein product is CASMGLGTNEKLFF.